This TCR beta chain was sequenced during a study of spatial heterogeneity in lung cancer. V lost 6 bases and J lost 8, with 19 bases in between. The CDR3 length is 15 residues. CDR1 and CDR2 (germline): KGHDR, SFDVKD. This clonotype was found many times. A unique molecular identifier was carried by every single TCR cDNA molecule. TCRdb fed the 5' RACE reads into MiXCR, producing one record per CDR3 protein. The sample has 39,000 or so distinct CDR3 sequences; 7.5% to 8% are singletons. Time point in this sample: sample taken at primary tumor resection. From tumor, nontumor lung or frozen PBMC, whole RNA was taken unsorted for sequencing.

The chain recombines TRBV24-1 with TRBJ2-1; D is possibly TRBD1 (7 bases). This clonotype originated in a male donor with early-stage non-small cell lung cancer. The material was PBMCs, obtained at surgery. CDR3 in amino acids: CATSRRGQSGHEQFF. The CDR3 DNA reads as TGTGCCACCAGTCGGAGGGGGCAGTCGGGCCATGAGCAGTTCTTC.